Shown below are 4 T cell receptor beta chains from a single sample sequenced in a study of identical twins. From the 5' RACE reads, TCRdb called clonotypes with MiXCR, one entry per CDR3 protein. Seen here are over 550,000 distinct CDR3 sequences, around 7.5% observed once, and the top ten hold 1.6%. Another study also made use of these data, one on yellow fever vaccine responses in identical twins.

The sequenced material came from PBMCs. Receptor source: a woman between 18 and 30 years old in good health.

The table lists this clonotype with a few counts. This chain uses TRBV11-1 with TRBJ2-6; TRBD1 agrees at 10 bases. CDR3 length equals 19 residues. V lost 3 bases to trimming and J lost 0 bases; unmatched junction nucleotides: 8. CDR1 and CDR2 from the germline V gene are SGHAT and FQDESV (reference sequence). For the CDR3, the DNA is TGTGCCAGCAGCTTTGGACCGGGACAGGGGATCTCTGGGGCCAACGTCCTGACTTTC. Translation: CASSFGPGQGISGANVLTF.

This clonotype has at least ten counts. The chain carries TRBV12-3 or TRBV12-4 and TRBJ2-1; D could derive from TRBD1 or TRBD2 (5 bases each). The CDR3 length is 15 residues. V dropped 6 bases and J dropped 4 bases, with 16 bases sitting between them. In DNA, the CDR3 is TGTGCCAGCAGCCTGGGACCGGCAGGTTACAATGAGCAGTTCTTC. Translating it yields CASSLGPAGYNEQFF.

This clonotype came up many times. V gene TRBV4-2 combines with J gene TRBJ2-7; possible D gene TRBD2, 6 bases. Germline V gene lookup returns CDR1 LGHNA and CDR2 YNFKEQ. With 0 bases removed from V and 0 bases from J, the gap between germline ends came to 15 bases. The CDR3 sequence is 17 residues long. CDR3 sequence reads: CASSQDGAGLSSYEQYF. The CDR3 DNA reads TGTGCCAGCAGCCAAGATGGGGCGGGATTGAGCTCCTACGAGCAGTACTTC.

V and J are TRBV29-1 and TRBJ2-1, with TRBD2 matching over 13 bases. CDR1 and CDR2 from the germline V gene are SQVTM and ANQGSEA. The CDR3 covers 15 residues. The V gene end was trimmed by 4 bases and the J gene end by 9 bases; junction bases not matched to a gene: 9. The CDR3 nucleotides read TGCAGCGTTGGTAAAGGACTAGCGGGAGTAGGTGAGCAGTTCTTC. Amino acid sequence: CSVGKGLAGVGEQFF.